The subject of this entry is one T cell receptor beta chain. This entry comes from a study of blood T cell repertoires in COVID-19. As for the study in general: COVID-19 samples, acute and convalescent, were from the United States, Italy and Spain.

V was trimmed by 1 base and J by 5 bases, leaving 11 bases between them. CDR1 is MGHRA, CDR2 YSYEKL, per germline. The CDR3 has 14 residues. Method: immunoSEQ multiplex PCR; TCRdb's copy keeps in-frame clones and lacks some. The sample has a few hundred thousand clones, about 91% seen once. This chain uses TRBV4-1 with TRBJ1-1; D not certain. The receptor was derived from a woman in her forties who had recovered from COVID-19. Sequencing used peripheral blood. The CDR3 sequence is CASSQVSSGTEAFF. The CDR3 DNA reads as TGCGCCAGCAGCCAAGTTTCCTCGGGGACTGAAGCTTTCTTT.